Listed below are T cell receptor beta chains from one sample, sequenced in a study of blood T cell repertoires in COVID-19. Only in-frame clones appear in the TCRdb table, and some are missing; sequencing was by immunoSEQ multiplex PCR. Of about 200,000 clones in the sample, 94% were seen once. Sample: peripheral blood. The receptors were sampled from a man under 40 with COVID-19, enrolled during active disease. Each CDR3 is given with its conserved first and last residue. A D gene is named only where the DNA matches it firmly. Some rows have no size entry. The others give once, few or many, or a class for an expanded clone.

j_call clone_size d_call v_call cdr3_nt cdr3_aa
TRBJ1-6 NA NA TRBV7-9 TGTGCCAGCAGCCCCAGGGGCAGGGGATCACCCCTCCACTTT CASSPRGRGSPLHF
TRBJ2-2 NA NA TRBV7-2 TGTGCCAGCAGCCAGGGACTTAACACCGGGGAGCTGTTTTTT CASSQGLNTGELFF
TRBJ1-1 NA TRBD1 TRBV5-1 TGCGCCAGCAGAGGGACAGGGGACCAGAACACTGAAGCTTTCTTT CASRGTGDQNTEAFF
TRBJ2-3 NA NA TRBV5-1 TGCGCCAGCAGCTTGGGTCTAGGCACAGATACGCAGTATTTT CASSLGLGTDTQYF
TRBJ1-5 NA TRBD1 TRBV5-1 TGCGCCAGCAGCTTGGGTACAGGGGGCTTTCAGCCCCAGCATTTT CASSLGTGGFQPQHF
TRBJ1-2 NA NA TRBV12-3/TRBV12-4 TGTGCCAGCAGTTTCGCGGGGAATGGCTACACCTTC CASSFAGNGYTF
TRBJ2-2 NA TRBD2 TRBV3-1/TRBV3-2 TGTGCCAGCAGCCGATATCTAGCGGGGAACACCGGGGAGCTGTTTTTT CASSRYLAGNTGELFF
TRBJ1-5 NA NA TRBV7-2 TGTGCCAGCAGCATTGACAGGATCAATCAGCCCCAGCATTTT CASSIDRINQPQHF
TRBJ1-2 NA NA TRBV5-4 TGTGCCAGCAGCCCCCCCGACAGTTATGGCTACACCTTC CASSPPDSYGYTF
TRBJ1-1 NA TRBD1 TRBV5-1 TGCGCCAGCAGCTCAGCCGGACAGGGGGGCCCTGAAGCTTTCTTT CASSSAGQGGPEAFF
TRBJ1-1 NA TRBD1 TRBV3-1/TRBV3-2 TGTGCCAGCAGCCACACAGGGGGTTTTGAAGCTTTCTTT CASSHTGGFEAFF
TRBJ2-5 NA NA TRBV6-5 TGTGCCAGCAGTTACTCTCGAGTGGGGGGTAAAGAGACCCAGTACTTC CASSYSRVGGKETQYF
TRBJ2-5 NA NA TRBV4-2 TGTGCCAGCAGCCAAGTCTTACAGAAAGAGACCCAGTACTTC CASSQVLQKETQYF
TRBJ2-1 once TRBD2 TRBV7-2 TGTGCCAGCAGCCCAGAGGGGACTAGCTTTTACAATGAGCAGTTCTTC CASSPEGTSFYNEQFF
TRBJ2-5 NA NA TRBV30 TGTGCCTGGAGCAGGGGCCAAGAGACCCAGTACTTC CAWSRGQETQYF
TRBJ2-3 NA TRBD2 TRBV7-2 TGTGCCAGCAGCCAAGGGAGGGGCTCAGATACGCAGTATTTT CASSQGRGSDTQYF
TRBJ2-6 NA NA TRBV7-6 TGTGCCAGCAGCTTAGCAGGAGGAGGTGTCTCTGGGGCCAACGTCCTGACTTTC CASSLAGGGVSGANVLTF
TRBJ1-3 NA NA TRBV15 TGTGCCACCAGCAGAGATACGGGAACGGGAAACACCATATATTTT CATSRDTGTGNTIYF
TRBJ1-4 NA TRBD1 TRBV6-1 TGTGCCAGCAGTGACCAAACAGGGGGCAGGGAAAAACTGTTTTTT CASSDQTGGREKLFF
TRBJ2-2 NA NA TRBV2 TGTGCCAGCAGTGCACAGGAAAGCGCGAACACCGGGGAGCTGTTTTTT CASSAQESANTGELFF
TRBJ1-3 NA TRBD1 TRBV19 TGTGCCAGTAGTATTCCCGGAGGGGGCAGAAACACCATATATTTT CASSIPGGGRNTIYF
TRBJ1-1 few NA TRBV7-9 TGTGCCAGCAGCTTAGCGCCAGGGGCTGAAGCTTTCTTT CASSLAPGAEAFF
TRBJ2-5 NA TRBD1 TRBV4-2 TGTGCCAGCAGCCAGACATCCGGGACAGGGGGTGAGACCCAGTACTTC CASSQTSGTGGETQYF
TRBJ1-2 NA NA TRBV9 TGTGCCAGCAGCGTAGAAGGTCCCCATGCCCAGACCCCCAGTCCGTCGTTCAGGCGTGATGGCTACACCTTC CASSVEGPHAQTPSPSFRRDGYTF
TRBJ1-2 NA TRBD1 TRBV7-9 TGTGCCAGCAGCTACCTCCGGGACAGGGGGCTTTCTAACTATGGCTACACCTTC CASSYLRDRGLSNYGYTF
TRBJ2-3 NA TRBD1 TRBV6-5 TGTGCCAGCAGGTCCGGGACAGATAACACAGATACGCAGTATTTT CASRSGTDNTDTQYF
TRBJ1-6 NA TRBD1 TRBV2 TGTGCCAGCAGTATAATGGGACAGGGGGGATCACCCCTCCACTTT CASSIMGQGGSPLHF
TRBJ1-1 NA NA TRBV3-1/TRBV3-2 TGTGCCAGCAGCCCCCTCAGGGAGGGATTAGTTGAAGCTTTCTTT CASSPLREGLVEAFF
TRBJ1-1 NA TRBD1 TRBV7-9 TGTGCCAGCAGCGGTCCCGGGACAGGGGGGACTGAAGCTTTCTTT CASSGPGTGGTEAFF
TRBJ2-4 few TRBD1 TRBV29-1 TGCAGCGTTGACGTGGGACAGCTGCAGTACTTC CSVDVGQLQYF
TRBJ2-7 NA TRBD2 TRBV11-2 TGTGCCAGCAGCCGTAGCGGGGTGGGTTACGAGCAGTACTTC CASSRSGVGYEQYF
TRBJ1-2 NA TRBD1 TRBV27 TGTGCCAGCAGTTTGAGGACAGGGGGCTATGGCTACACCTTC CASSLRTGGYGYTF
TRBJ1-5 NA NA TRBV19 TGTGCCAGTACGGTCGGCGGTACAAATCAGCCCCAGCATTTT CASTVGGTNQPQHF
TRBJ2-5 NA TRBD2 TRBV7-3 TGTGCCAGCAGCCCAGGGACTAGCCGGGAGACCCAGTACTTC CASSPGTSRETQYF
TRBJ2-6 NA NA TRBV30 TGTGCCTGGAGTGAACTCTCTGGGGCCAACGTCCTGACTTTC CAWSELSGANVLTF
TRBJ2-5 once TRBD1 TRBV7-3 TGTGCCAGCAGCTCGGGACAGTTAGAGACCCAGTACTTC CASSSGQLETQYF
TRBJ2-1 NA TRBD2 TRBV9 TGTGCCAGCAGCAGGGGTAGCGGACTAGCGGCCTACAATGAGCAGTTCTTC CASSRGSGLAAYNEQFF
TRBJ2-5 once TRBD2 TRBV5-1 TGCGCCAGCAGCTTGGATCGAGCGGGGGGACATGCGACCCAGTACTTC CASSLDRAGGHATQYF
TRBJ2-7 NA TRBD1 TRBV5-1 TGCGCCAGCAGCGGGGGACAGGGAGAGTTTGGATACGAGCAGTACTTC CASSGGQGEFGYEQYF
TRBJ1-1 NA NA TRBV2 TGTGCCAGCAGTGAAGCGGGCCTTCGAAACACTGAAGCTTTCTTT CASSEAGLRNTEAFF
TRBJ1-5 NA NA TRBV6-5 TGTGCCAGCAGTCTCGGTCAAATTAATCAGCCCCAGCATTTT CASSLGQINQPQHF
TRBJ1-2 NA NA TRBV11-2 TGTGCCAGCAGCTTAGATTCCACAGACTATGGCTACACCTTC CASSLDSTDYGYTF
TRBJ1-2 NA NA TRBV10-2 TGCGCCAGCACTCCTACAGGGATGTATGGCTACACCTTC CASTPTGMYGYTF
TRBJ1-5 NA NA TRBV19 TGTGCCAGTAGTACCCGGTCGGGAAAGGGCAATCAGCCCCAGCATTTT CASSTRSGKGNQPQHF
TRBJ1-1 NA NA TRBV5-6 TGTGCCAGCAGCTTGGGTCAAGCGGGGTTCACTGAAGCTTTCTTT CASSLGQAGFTEAFF
TRBJ2-1 NA NA TRBV6-5 TGTGCCAGCAGTTCCCCAGGTTTAAGCTCCTACAATGAGCAGTTCTTC CASSSPGLSSYNEQFF
TRBJ2-7 NA TRBD1 TRBV5-1 TGCGCCAGCAGCCGGGACAGGTCAGCCTCCTACGAGCAGTACTTC CASSRDRSASYEQYF
TRBJ2-7 NA TRBD1 TRBV6-5 TGTGCCAGCAGAACCGGACAGGGAGGTTTCTACGAGCAGTACTTC CASRTGQGGFYEQYF
TRBJ1-1 NA TRBD1 TRBV2 TGTGCCAGCAGTCGAGGGGGCGTGAACACTGAAGCTTTCTTT CASSRGGVNTEAFF
TRBJ1-3 once TRBD1 TRBV3-1/TRBV3-2 TGTGCCAGCAGCCAAGGCCTCGGACAGGGGTCTGGAAACACCATATATTTT CASSQGLGQGSGNTIYF
TRBJ2-7 NA NA TRBV5-6 TGTGCCAGCAGTACCAAGTGGGCATTATACGAGCAGTACTTC CASSTKWALYEQYF